The clone carrying this T cell receptor (beta chain) showed up just once. Its antigen is unknown. Libraries were prepared by immunoSEQ multiplex PCR; TCRdb keeps only in-frame clonotypes and omits some of them. The sample records over 250,000 clones, approximately 83% being singletons. These data come from a study of cytomegalovirus exposure and HLA in healthy donors. General observations from the study: It was approximately 150 TCR beta chains that were listed as cytomegalovirus-associated. Diagnosis of cytomegalovirus status made by the classifier reportedly showed high specificity and sensitivity. In vitro assays verified that a few CMV-associated chains recognized CMV antigens specifically. Rarity marked most TCR sequences, yet some public TCRs occurred in many donors.

The germline V gene encodes CDR1 SQVTM and CDR2 ANQGSEA. J lost 7 bases, V lost 4 bases, and 10 bases had no gene match. CDR3 length: 14 amino acids. The receptor's source is a woman aged 18-29 years in good health and CMV-seronegative. The sample was PBMCs. This chain uses TRBV29-1 with TRBJ2-5; 9 bases agree with TRBD2. The CDR3 coding sequence is TGCAGCGTTGGTCCTAGCGGGAAAAGAGGGACCCAGTACTTC. It specifies CSVGPSGKRGTQYF.